The clone carrying this TCR beta chain was seen a handful of times. Clinical history reported by participants formed the basis on which cohorts were assigned. This record belongs to a study of blood T cell repertoires in COVID-19. Authors' processing steps: From reference gene primer amplification, estimates of nucleated cell counts were derived. Some clones are missing from TCRdb's copy, which holds only in-frame ones; the method was immunoSEQ multiplex PCR. That table gives V, J and clone size, and the DNA gave D and trimming. The sample yields 150,000 or so clones, around four fifths seen once. J gave up 1 base and V 8 bases, and 4 bases lay outside the gene matches. Germline V CDR1 and CDR2: KGHSH, LQKENI. CDR3 size: 13 residues.

The TCR comes from a woman aged 45-65 years who had recovered from COVID-19. V usage is TRBV18 and J usage is TRBJ1-1; TRBD1 aligns across 7 bases. The source material was PBMCs or T cells enriched from blood (not recorded which). This CDR3 reads CASQQGTNTEAFF. The CDR3 DNA reads TGTGCCAGCCAACAGGGGACGAACACTGAAGCTTTCTTT. The full variable domain, completed using reference TRBV18 and TRBJ1-1, is NAGVMQNPRHLVRRRGQEARLRCSPMKGHSHVYWYRQLPEEGLKFMVYLQKENIIDESGMPKERFSAEFPKEGPSILRIQQVVRGDSAAYFCASQQGTNTEAFFGQGTRLTVV.